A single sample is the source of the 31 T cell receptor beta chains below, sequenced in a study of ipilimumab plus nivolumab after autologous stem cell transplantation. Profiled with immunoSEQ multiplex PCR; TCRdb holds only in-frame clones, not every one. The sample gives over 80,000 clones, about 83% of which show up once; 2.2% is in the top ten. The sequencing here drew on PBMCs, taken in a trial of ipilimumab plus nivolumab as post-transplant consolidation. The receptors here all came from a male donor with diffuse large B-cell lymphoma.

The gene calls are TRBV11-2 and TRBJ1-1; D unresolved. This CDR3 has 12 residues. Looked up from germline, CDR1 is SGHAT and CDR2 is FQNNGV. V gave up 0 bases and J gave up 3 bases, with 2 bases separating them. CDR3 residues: CASSLEDTEAFF. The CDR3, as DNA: TGTGCCAGCAGCTTAGAAGACACTGAAGCTTTCTTT.

The CDR3 DNA reads TGTGCCAACTCGCGCGGGGCCCCGACCCCAGAGACCCAGTACTTC. Amino acids: CANSRGAPTPETQYF. J is TRBJ2-5 and V is TRBV6-1; TRBD2 might be the D (6 bases). The germline gives CDR1 MNHNS, CDR2 SASEGT. The length of the CDR3 is 15 residues. The ends were cut back, 10 bases at V and 4 bases at J, with 22 bases in the middle.

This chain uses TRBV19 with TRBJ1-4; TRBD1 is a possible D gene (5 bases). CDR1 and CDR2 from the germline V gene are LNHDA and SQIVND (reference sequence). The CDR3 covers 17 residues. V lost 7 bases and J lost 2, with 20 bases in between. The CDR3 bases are TGTGCCAGTAAGGGGAAGGGCAGGGCGGCTACTAATGAAAAACTGTTTTTT. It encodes CASKGKGRAATNEKLFF.

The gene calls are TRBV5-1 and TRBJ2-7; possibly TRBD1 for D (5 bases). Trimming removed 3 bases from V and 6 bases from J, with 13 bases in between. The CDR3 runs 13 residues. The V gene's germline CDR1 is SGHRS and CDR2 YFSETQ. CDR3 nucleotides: TGCGCCAGCAGCTCAGGGCCCCAAGCCGAGCAGTACTTC. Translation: CASSSGPQAEQYF. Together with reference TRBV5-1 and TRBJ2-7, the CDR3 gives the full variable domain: KAGVTQTPRYLIKTRGQQVTLSCSPISGHRSVSWYQQTPGQGLQFLFEYFSETQRNKGNFPGRFSGRQFSNSRSEMNVSTLELGDSALYLCASSSGPQAEQYFGPGTRLTVT.

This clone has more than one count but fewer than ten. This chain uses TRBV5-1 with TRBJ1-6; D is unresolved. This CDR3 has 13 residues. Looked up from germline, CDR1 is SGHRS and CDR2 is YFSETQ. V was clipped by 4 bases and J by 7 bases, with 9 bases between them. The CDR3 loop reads CASSLDKNSPLHF. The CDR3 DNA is TGCGCCAGCAGCCTCGACAAGAATTCACCCCTCCACTTT.

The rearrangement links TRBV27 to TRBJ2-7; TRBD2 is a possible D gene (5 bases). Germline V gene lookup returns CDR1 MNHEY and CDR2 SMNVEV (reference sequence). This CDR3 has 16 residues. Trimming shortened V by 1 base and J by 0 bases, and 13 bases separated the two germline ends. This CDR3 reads CASSLYLGSISYEQYF. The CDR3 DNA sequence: TGTGCCAGCAGTTTATATCTTGGGAGTATCTCCTACGAGCAGTACTTC.

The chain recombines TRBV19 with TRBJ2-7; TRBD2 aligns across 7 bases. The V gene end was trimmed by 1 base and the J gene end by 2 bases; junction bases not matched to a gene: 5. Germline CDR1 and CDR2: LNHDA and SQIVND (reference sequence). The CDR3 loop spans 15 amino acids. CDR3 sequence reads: CASSIAASGTYEQYF. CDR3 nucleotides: TGTGCCAGTAGTATAGCGGCTAGCGGAACCTACGAGCAGTACTTC.

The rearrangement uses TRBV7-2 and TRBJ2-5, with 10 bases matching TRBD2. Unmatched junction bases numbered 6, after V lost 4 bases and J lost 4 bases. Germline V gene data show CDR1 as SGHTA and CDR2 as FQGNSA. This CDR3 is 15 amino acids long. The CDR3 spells CASSSERGGRETQYF. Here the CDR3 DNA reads TGTGCCAGCAGCTCCGAGCGGGGGGGGAGAGAGACCCAGTACTTC.

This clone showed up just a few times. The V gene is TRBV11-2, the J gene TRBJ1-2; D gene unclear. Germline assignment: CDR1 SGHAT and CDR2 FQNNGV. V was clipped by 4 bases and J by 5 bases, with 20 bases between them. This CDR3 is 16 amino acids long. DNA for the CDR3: TGTGCCAGCAGCTCAATCAGATCAGCCCCCTATTATGGCTACACCTTC. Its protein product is CASSSIRSAPYYGYTF.

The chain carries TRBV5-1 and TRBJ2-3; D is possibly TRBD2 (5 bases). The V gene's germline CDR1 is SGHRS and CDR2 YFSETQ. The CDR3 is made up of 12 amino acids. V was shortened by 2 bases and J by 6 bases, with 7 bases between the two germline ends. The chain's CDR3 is CASSLADDTQYF. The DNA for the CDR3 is TGCGCCAGCAGCTTAGCGGATGATACGCAGTATTTT.

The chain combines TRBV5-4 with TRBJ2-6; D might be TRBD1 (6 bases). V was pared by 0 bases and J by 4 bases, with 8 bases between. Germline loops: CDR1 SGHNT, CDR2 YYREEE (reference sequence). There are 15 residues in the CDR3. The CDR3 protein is CASSLAGDGANVLTF. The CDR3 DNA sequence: TGTGCCAGCAGCTTGGCAGGGGACGGGGCCAACGTCCTGACTTTC. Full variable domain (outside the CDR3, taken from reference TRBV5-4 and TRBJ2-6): ETGVTQSPTHLIKTRGQQVTLRCSSQSGHNTVSWYQQALGQGPQFIFQYYREEENGRGNFPPRFSGLQFPNYSSELNVNALELDDSALYLCASSLAGDGANVLTFGAGSRLTVL.

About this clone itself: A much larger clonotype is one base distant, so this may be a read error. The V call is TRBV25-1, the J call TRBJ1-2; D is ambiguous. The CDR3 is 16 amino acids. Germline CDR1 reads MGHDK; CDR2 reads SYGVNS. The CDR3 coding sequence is TGTGCCAGCAGTGAATATCGAGGAGGCGCTAACTATGACTACACCTTC. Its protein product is CASSEYRGGANYDYTF.

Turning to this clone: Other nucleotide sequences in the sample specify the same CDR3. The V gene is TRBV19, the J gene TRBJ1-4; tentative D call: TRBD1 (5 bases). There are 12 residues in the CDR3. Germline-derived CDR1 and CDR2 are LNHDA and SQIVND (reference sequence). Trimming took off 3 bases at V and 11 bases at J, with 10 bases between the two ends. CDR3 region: CASSIGGKKLFF. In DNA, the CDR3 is TGTGCCAGTAGTATCGGGGGGAAGAAACTGTTTTTT.

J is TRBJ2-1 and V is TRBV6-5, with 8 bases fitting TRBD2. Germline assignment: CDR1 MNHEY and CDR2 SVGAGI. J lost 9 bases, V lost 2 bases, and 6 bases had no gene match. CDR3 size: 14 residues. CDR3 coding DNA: TGTGCCAGCAGTTACAGGGCGGGGGGCTCTGAGCAGTTCTTC. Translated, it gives CASSYRAGGSEQFF.

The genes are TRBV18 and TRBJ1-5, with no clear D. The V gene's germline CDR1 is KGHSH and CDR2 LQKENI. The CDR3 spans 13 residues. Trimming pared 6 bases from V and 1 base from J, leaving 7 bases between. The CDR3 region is CASSSASNQPQHF. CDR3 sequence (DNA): TGTGCCAGCTCGAGCGCCAGCAATCAGCCCCAGCATTTT.

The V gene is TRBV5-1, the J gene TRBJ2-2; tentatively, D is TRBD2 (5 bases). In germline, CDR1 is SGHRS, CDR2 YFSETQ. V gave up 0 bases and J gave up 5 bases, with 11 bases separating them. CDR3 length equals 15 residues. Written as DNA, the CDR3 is TGCGCCAGCAGCTTGGCGGGGTTGGAAACCGGGGAGCTGTTTTTT. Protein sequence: CASSLAGLETGELFF.

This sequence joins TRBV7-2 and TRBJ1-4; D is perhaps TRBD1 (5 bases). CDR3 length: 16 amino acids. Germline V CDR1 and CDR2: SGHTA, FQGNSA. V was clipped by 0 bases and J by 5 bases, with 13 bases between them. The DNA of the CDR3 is TGTGCCAGCAGCTTAGCGCCCGCAGGGTCGAATGAAAAACTGTTTTTT. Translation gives CASSLAPAGSNEKLFF.

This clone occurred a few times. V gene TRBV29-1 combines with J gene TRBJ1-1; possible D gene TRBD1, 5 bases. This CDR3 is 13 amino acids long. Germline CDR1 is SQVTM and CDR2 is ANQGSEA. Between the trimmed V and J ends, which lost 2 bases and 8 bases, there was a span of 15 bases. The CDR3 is CSVETMGGTEAFF. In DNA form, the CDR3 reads TGCAGCGTTGAAACTATGGGCGGGACGGAAGCTTTCTTT. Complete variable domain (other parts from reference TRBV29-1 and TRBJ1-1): SAVISQKPSRDICQRGTSLTIQCQVDSQVTMMFWYRQQPGQSLTLIATANQGSEATYESGFVIDKFPISRPNLTFSTLTVSNMSPEDSSIYLCSVETMGGTEAFFGQGTRLTVV.

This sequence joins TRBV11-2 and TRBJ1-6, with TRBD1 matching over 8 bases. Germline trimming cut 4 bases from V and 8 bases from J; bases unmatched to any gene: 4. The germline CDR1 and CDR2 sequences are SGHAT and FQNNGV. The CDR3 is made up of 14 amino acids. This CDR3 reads CASSSTGADSPLHF. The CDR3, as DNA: TGTGCCAGCAGCTCGACAGGGGCTGATTCACCCCTCCACTTT.

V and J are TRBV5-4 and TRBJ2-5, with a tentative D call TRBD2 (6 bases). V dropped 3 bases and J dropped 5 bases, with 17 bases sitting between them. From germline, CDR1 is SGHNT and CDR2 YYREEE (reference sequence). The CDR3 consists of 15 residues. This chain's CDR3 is CASSSTTSSPETQYF. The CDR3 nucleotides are TGTGCCAGCAGCTCCACTACTAGCAGTCCGGAGACCCAGTACTTC.

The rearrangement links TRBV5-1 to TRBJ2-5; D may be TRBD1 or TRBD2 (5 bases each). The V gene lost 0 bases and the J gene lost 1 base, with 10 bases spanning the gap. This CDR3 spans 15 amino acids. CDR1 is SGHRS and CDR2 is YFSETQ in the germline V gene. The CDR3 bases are TGCGCCAGCAGCTTGGGACCGGGACCCCAAGAGACCCAGTACTTC. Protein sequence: CASSLGPGPQETQYF.

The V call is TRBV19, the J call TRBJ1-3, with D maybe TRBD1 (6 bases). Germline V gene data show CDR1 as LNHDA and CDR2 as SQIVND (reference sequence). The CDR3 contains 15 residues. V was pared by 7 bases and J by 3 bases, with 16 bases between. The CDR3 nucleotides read TGTGCCAGTATTCCAGGGGTTGAAGGTGGAAACACCATATATTTT. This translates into CASIPGVEGGNTIYF.

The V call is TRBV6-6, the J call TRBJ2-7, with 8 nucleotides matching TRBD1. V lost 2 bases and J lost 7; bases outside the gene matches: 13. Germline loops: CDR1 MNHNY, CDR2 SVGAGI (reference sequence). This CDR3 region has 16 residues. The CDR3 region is CASSYPGQAHLREQYF. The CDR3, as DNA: TGTGCCAGCAGTTACCCGGGACAGGCCCACCTTAGGGAGCAGTACTTC.

CDR3 in DNA: TGCGCCAGCAGTGCCCAAGTTTCCTACGAGCAGTACTTC. Translating gives CASSAQVSYEQYF. The rearrangement joins TRBV10-2 to TRBJ2-7; D gene unclear. With 4 bases removed from V and 1 base from J, the gap between germline ends came to 8 bases. The CDR3 runs 13 residues. Germline lookup yields CDR1 WSHSY and CDR2 SAAADI.

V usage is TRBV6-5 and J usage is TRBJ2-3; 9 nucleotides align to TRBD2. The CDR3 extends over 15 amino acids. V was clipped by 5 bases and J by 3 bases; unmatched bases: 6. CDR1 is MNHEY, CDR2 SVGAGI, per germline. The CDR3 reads CASSRWRGGTDTQYF. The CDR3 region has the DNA TGTGCCAGCAGTCGGTGGCGGGGGGGTACAGATACGCAGTATTTT.

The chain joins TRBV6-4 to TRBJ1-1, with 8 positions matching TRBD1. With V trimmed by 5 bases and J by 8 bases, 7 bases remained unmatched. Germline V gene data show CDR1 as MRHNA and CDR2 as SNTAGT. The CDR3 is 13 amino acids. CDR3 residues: CASSKTGGWEAFF. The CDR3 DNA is TGTGCCAGCAGTAAAACAGGGGGATGGGAAGCTTTCTTT.

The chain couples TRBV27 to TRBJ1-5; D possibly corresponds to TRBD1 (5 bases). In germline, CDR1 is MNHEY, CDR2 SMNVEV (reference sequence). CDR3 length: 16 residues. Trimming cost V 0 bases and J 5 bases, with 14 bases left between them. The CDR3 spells CASSLSMEGRDQPQHF. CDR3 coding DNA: TGTGCCAGCAGTTTATCGATGGAGGGGCGGGATCAGCCCCAGCATTTT.

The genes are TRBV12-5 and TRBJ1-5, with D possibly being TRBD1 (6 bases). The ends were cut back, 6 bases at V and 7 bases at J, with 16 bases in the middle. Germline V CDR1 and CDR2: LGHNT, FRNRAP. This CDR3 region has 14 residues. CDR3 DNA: TGTGCTAGTGGGCCGTCAGGGGCGCGGCAGCCCCAGCATTTT. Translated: CASGPSGARQPQHF.

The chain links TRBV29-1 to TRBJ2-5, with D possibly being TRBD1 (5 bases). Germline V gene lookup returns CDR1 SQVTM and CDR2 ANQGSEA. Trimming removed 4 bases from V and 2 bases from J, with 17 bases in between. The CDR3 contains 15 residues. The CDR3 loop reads CSVVLQGKGQETQYF. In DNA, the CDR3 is TGCAGCGTTGTTTTGCAGGGAAAGGGGCAAGAGACCCAGTACTTC.

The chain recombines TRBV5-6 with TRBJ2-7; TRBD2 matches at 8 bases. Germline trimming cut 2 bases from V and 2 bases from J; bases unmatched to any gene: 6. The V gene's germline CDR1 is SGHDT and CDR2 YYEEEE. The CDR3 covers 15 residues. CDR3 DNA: TGTGCCAGCAGCTTCCTCGGGGGGGACACCTACGAGCAGTACTTC. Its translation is CASSFLGGDTYEQYF.

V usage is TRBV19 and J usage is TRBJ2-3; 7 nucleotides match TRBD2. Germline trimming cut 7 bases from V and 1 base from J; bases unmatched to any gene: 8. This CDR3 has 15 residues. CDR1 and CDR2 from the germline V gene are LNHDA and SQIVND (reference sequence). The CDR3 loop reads CASKSSGMGTDTQYF. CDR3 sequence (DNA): TGTGCCAGTAAATCTAGCGGTATGGGCACAGATACGCAGTATTTT.